This TCR beta chain was observed in a study of CD8 T cells in Susac syndrome. Random hexamers were used to reverse transcribe an amount of about 0.45 to 1 ug RNA. Amplification of TCR beta CDR3 was carried out by immunoSEQ multiplex PCR, which covered 54 Vbeta and 13 Jbeta segments. TCRdb analysed the immunoSEQ multiplex PCR reads with MiXCR anew, one entry per CDR3 protein. The sample comprises roughly 150,000 distinct CDR3 sequences, around 95% of which are singletons, and 0.15% to 0.2% rests with the top ten. CDR1 is MNHNS, CDR2 SASEGT, per germline. V dropped 7 bases and J dropped 0 bases, with 13 bases sitting between them. The CDR3 runs to 16 residues. Susac syndrome patients met recently defined diagnostic criteria for definite or probable disease. FACS enriched CD8+ TEMRA cells, while bulk CD8+ and CD4+ were negatively isolated.

The sequenced sample was CD4+ T cells from PBMCs. The chain links TRBV6-1 to TRBJ2-6; D call uncertain. The receptor was isolated from a human donor with Susac syndrome. CDR3 bases: TGTGCCAGCACTGGGGAAACCTACTCTGGGGCCAACGTCCTGACTTTC. This translates into CASTGETYSGANVLTF.